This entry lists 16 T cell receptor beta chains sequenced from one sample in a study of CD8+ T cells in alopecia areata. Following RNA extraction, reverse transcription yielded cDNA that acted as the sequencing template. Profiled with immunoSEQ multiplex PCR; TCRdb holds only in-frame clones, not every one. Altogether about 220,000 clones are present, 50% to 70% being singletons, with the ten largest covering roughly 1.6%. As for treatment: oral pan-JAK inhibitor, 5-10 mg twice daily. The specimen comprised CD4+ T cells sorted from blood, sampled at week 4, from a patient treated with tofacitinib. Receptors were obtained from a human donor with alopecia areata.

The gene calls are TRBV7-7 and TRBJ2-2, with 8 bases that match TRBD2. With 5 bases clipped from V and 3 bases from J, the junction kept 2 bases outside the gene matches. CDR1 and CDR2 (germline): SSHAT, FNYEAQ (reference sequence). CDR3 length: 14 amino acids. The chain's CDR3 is CASSRAGDTGELFF. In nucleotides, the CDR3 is TGTGCCAGCAGCCGAGCGGGAGACACCGGGGAGCTGTTTTTT. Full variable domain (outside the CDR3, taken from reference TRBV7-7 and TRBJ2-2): GAGVSQSPRYKVTKRGQDVTLRCDPISSHATLYWYQQALGQGPEFLTYFNYEAQPDKSGLPSDRFSAERPEGSISTLTIQRTEQRDSAMYRCASSRAGDTGELFFGEGSRLTVL.

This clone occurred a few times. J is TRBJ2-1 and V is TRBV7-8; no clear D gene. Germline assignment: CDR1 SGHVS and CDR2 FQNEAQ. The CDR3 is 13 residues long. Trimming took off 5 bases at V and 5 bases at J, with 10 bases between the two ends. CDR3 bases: TGTGCCAGCAGCGAGAGAGGAGACAATGAGCAGTTCTTC. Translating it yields CASSERGDNEQFF.

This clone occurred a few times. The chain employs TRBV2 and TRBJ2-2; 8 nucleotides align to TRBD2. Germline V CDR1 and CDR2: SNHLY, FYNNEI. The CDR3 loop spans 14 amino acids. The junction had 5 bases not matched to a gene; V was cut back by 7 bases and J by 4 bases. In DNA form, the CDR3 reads TGTGCCAGCAACTTCCGGGGGGGCACCGGGGAGCTGTTTTTT. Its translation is CASNFRGGTGELFF.

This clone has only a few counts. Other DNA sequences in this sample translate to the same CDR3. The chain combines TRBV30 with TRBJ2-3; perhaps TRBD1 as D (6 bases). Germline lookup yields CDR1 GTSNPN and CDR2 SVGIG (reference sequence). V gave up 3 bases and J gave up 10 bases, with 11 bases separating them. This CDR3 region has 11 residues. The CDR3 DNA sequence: TGTGCCTGGAGCACAGGGATTGCGCAGTATTTT. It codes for CAWSTGIAQYF.

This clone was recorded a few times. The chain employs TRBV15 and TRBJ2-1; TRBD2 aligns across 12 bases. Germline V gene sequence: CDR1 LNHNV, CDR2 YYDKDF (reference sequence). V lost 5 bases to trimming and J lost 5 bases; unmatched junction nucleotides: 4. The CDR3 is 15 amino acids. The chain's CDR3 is CATSGRLAGDNEQFF. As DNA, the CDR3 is TGTGCCACCAGCGGCCGACTAGCGGGGGACAATGAGCAGTTCTTC.

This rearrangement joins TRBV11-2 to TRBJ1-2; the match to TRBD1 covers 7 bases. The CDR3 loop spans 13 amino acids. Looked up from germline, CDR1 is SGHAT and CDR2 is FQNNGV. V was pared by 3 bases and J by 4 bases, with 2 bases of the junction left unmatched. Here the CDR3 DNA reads TGTGCCAGCAGCTTTGGACAGGCCTATGGCTACACCTTC. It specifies CASSFGQAYGYTF.

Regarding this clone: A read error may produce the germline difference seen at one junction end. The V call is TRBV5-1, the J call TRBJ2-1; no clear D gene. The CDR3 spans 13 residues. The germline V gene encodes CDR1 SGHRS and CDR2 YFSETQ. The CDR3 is CASTLDGHNEQFF. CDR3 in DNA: TGCGCCAGCACCTTGGATGGCCACAATGAGCAGTTCTTC.

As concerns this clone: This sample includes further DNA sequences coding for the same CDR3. CDR3 in amino acids: CASSVTGLTDTQYF. CDR3 coding DNA: TGTGCCAGCAGCGTCACTGGACTCACAGATACGCAGTATTTT. This sequence joins TRBV9 and TRBJ2-3; the D gene is possibly TRBD2 (5 bases). The CDR3 is 14 residues long. The V gene's germline CDR1 is SGDLS and CDR2 YYNGEE. Trimming removed 2 bases at V and 2 bases at J, with 9 bases between.

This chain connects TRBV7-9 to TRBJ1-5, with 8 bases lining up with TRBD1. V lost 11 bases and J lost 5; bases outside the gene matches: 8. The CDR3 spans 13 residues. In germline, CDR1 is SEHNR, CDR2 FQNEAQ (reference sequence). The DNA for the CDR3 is TGTGCCTCAGGACAGGGCGAGTATCAGCCCCAGCATTTT. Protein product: CASGQGEYQPQHF.

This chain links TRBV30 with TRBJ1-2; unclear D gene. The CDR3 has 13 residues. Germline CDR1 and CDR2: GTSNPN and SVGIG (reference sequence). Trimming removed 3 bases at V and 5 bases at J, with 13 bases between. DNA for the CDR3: TGTGCCTGGAGCCCTGCATCGGGTTATGGCTACACCTTC. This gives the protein CAWSPASGYGYTF.

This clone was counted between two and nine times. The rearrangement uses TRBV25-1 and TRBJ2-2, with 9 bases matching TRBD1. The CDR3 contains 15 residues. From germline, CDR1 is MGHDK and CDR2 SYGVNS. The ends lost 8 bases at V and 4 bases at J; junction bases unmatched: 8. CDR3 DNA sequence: TGTGCCAGCGGGGAACAGGGGGCCCGCACCGGGGAGCTGTTTTTT. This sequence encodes CASGEQGARTGELFF.

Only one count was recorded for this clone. In DNA form, the CDR3 reads TGTGCCAGCAGCCCGGGACTAGCGGGGGGCAACAGGGAGCAGTTCTTC. Protein product: CASSPGLAGGNREQFF. This chain joins TRBV7-3 and TRBJ2-1; 15 nucleotides line up with TRBD2. The CDR3 extends over 16 amino acids. The germline V gene has CDR1 SGHTA and CDR2 FQGTGA. V was pared by 5 bases and J by 10 bases, with 9 bases of the junction left unmatched.

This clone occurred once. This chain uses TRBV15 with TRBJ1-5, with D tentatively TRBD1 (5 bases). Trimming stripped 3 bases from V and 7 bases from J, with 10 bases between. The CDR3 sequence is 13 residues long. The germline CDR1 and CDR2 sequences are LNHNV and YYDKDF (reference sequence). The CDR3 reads CATSRGGTQPQHF. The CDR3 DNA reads TGTGCCACCAGCAGGGGGGGAACGCAGCCCCAGCATTTT.

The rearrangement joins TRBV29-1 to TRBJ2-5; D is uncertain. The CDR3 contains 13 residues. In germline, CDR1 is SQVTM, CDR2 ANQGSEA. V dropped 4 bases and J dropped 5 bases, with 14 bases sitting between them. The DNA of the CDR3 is TGCAGCGTTGCGTCCTTGCTTCTGGAGACCCAGTACTTC. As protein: CSVASLLLETQYF.

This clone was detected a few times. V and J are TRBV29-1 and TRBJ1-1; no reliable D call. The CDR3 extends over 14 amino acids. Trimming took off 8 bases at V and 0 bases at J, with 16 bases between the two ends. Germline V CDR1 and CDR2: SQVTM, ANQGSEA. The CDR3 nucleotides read TGCAGCATAACGGCTAAAGGGATGAACACTGAAGCTTTCTTT. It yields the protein CSITAKGMNTEAFF.

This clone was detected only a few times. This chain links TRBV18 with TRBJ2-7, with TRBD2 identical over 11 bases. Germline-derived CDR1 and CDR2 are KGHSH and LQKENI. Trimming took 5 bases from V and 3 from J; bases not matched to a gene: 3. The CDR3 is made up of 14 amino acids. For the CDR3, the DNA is TGTGCCAGCTCAGGGACTAGCGGTAACTACGAGCAGTACTTC. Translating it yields CASSGTSGNYEQYF.